Here is one T cell receptor (beta chain) with its context. This sample was taken from a study of blood T cell repertoires in COVID-19. Study information: Samples representing acute and convalescent COVID-19 were sourced from the United States, Italy and Spain.

CDR1 and CDR2 (germline): MNHNS, SASEGT. The CDR3 loop spans 14 amino acids. V shed 3 bases, J shed 4 bases, and the junction held 5 bases outside the gene matches. As handled by the study authors: Estimates of nucleated cell counts were drawn from the amplification of reference gene primers. Only in-frame clones appear in the TCRdb table, and some are missing; sequencing was by immunoSEQ multiplex PCR. V and J calls and clone size follow that table, whereas D and trimming were derived from the DNA. Here the sample spans more than 95,000 clones, around nine tenths being singletons. The rearrangement links TRBV6-1 to TRBJ2-7; 8 nucleotides line up with TRBD1. The sample consisted of peripheral blood. The sequence was obtained from a human donor in a cohort sampled during active COVID-19. CDR3 nucleotides: TGTGCCAGCAGTGACAGACAGGGGCCGTACGAGCAGTACTTC. Translating it yields CASSDRQGPYEQYF.